These T cell receptor beta chains were read from a single sample in a study of T-cell reconstitution after alpha-beta-depleted transplantation in children. MiXCR was run by TCRdb on the PCR reads, yielding one entry per CDR3 protein. Here the sample spans 360,000 or so distinct CDR3 sequences, around 21% being singletons. Sequences were derived from PBMCs from the stem cell graft donor, sampled from the stem cell graft. These receptors were collected from a human donor who donated a stem cell graft to a child with acute myeloid leukemia. CDR3s include the opening cysteine and the closing phenylalanine or tryptophan. The D gene is left open where the match is weak. Only some rows state a clone size, as once, few, many or a class for expanded clones.

J: TRBJ2-1; D: .; V: TRBV6-5; size: many; CDR3: CASSYSTPGNEQFF; DNA: TGTGCCAGCAGTTACTCGACGCCAGGGAATGAGCAGTTCTTC
J: TRBJ2-7; D: TRBD2; V: TRBV7-9; size: few; CDR3: CASSLTSQDEQYF; DNA: TGTGCCAGCAGCTTGACTAGCCAGGACGAGCAGTACTTC
J: TRBJ1-1; D: .; V: TRBV7-9; size: .; CDR3: CASSSSLRTVNTEAFF; DNA: TGTGCCAGCAGCTCTAGCCTAAGGACGGTGAACACTGAAGCTTTCTTT
J: TRBJ1-1; D: .; V: TRBV5-1; size: .; CDR3: CASSSGHMMNTEAFF; DNA: TGCGCCAGCAGCTCGGGACATATGATGAACACTGAAGCTTTCTTT
J: TRBJ2-7; D: TRBD2; V: TRBV4-1; size: .; CDR3: CASSQGSLGLASYEQYF; DNA: TGCGCCAGCAGCCAAGGGTCGCTCGGACTAGCGAGCTACGAGCAGTACTTC
J: TRBJ2-1; D: .; V: TRBV3-1; size: few; CDR3: CASSQAGKGNEQFF; DNA: TGTGCCAGCAGCCAAGCAGGCAAGGGCAATGAGCAGTTCTTC
J: TRBJ1-1; D: .; V: TRBV20-1; size: few; CDR3: CSASVVLRTEAFF; DNA: TGCAGTGCTAGTGTGGTCCTGAGAACTGAAGCTTTCTTT
J: TRBJ2-5; D: .; V: TRBV29-1; size: .; CDR3: CSVGGYQETQYF; DNA: TGCAGCGTTGGGGGTTACCAAGAGACCCAGTACTTC
J: TRBJ2-7; D: TRBD1; V: TRBV25-1; size: .; CDR3: CASSEWDREPYEQYF; DNA: TGTGCCAGCAGTGAATGGGACAGGGAACCCTACGAGCAGTACTTC
J: TRBJ2-6; D: .; V: TRBV12-3/TRBV12-4; size: few; CDR3: CASSSSTGRAGANVLTF; DNA: TGTGCCAGCAGTTCCTCGACAGGACGCGCTGGGGCCAACGTCCTGACTTTC
J: TRBJ2-2; D: TRBD1; V: TRBV20-1; size: few; CDR3: CSARTGDTGELFF; DNA: TGCAGTGCCCGGACAGGGGACACCGGGGAGCTGTTTTTT
J: TRBJ2-3; D: TRBD2; V: TRBV20-1; size: .; CDR3: CSARLRLAGADTQYF; DNA: TGCAGTGCTAGACTCCGTCTAGCGGGAGCGGATACGCAGTATTTT
J: TRBJ2-5; D: TRBD1; V: TRBV10-3; size: many; CDR3: CAIGEGQGYQETQYF; DNA: TGTGCCATAGGGGAAGGACAGGGATACCAAGAGACCCAGTACTTC
J: TRBJ2-5; D: .; V: TRBV4-1; size: .; CDR3: CASAARGETQYF; DNA: TGCGCCTCCGCCGCCAGGGGCGAGACCCAGTACTTC
J: TRBJ2-5; D: TRBD2; V: TRBV7-2; size: .; CDR3: CASSLYLAVKETQYF; DNA: TGTGCCAGCAGCTTATACCTAGCGGTTAAAGAGACCCAGTACTTC
J: TRBJ2-7; D: TRBD1; V: TRBV7-3; size: few; CDR3: CASSPRDSFYEQYF; DNA: TGTGCCAGCAGCCCACGGGACAGCTTCTACGAGCAGTACTTC
J: TRBJ2-7; D: TRBD1; V: TRBV7-2; size: few; CDR3: CASSLASPGQVLGDEQYF; DNA: TGTGCCAGCAGCTTAGCAAGCCCGGGACAGGTACTTGGGGACGAGCAGTACTTC
J: TRBJ2-7; D: .; V: TRBV20-1; size: few; CDR3: CSASPMGAHYEQYF; DNA: TGCAGTGCCTCCCCGATGGGCGCCCACTACGAGCAGTACTTC
J: TRBJ2-1; D: TRBD2; V: TRBV29-1; size: .; CDR3: CSVEDPASGNYNEQFF; DNA: TGCAGCGTTGAAGATCCCGCTAGCGGAAATTACAATGAGCAGTTCTTC
J: TRBJ2-7; D: .; V: TRBV12-3/TRBV12-4; size: many; CDR3: CASSLAQTYEQYF; DNA: TGTGCCAGCAGTTTAGCGCAAACCTACGAGCAGTACTTC
J: TRBJ2-1; D: .; V: TRBV7-2; size: .; CDR3: CASSLIPNGEQFF; DNA: TGTGCCAGCAGCCTAATTCCTAACGGTGAGCAGTTCTTC
J: TRBJ2-2; D: TRBD2; V: TRBV6-5; size: .; CDR3: CASSYGGLLTNTGELFF; DNA: TGTGCCAGCAGTTACGGGGGACTACTCACGAACACCGGGGAGCTGTTTTTT
J: TRBJ1-2; D: .; V: TRBV7-9; size: few; CDR3: CASSPHTAVGGYTF; DNA: TGTGCCAGCAGCCCCCATACTGCGGTGGGTGGCTACACCTTC
J: TRBJ2-7; D: TRBD2; V: TRBV6-2/TRBV6-3; size: few; CDR3: CASRTTSGSSYEQYF; DNA: TGTGCCAGCAGAACGACTAGCGGGAGCTCCTACGAGCAGTACTTC
J: TRBJ2-7; D: TRBD2; V: TRBV29-1; size: many; CDR3: CSVEGTSGNSYEQYF; DNA: TGCAGCGTTGAAGGGACTAGCGGGAACTCCTACGAGCAGTACTTC
J: TRBJ2-3; D: .; V: TRBV27; size: many; CDR3: CASSSTVPDTQYF; DNA: TGTGCCAGCAGTTCGACTGTCCCAGATACGCAGTATTTT
J: TRBJ1-4; D: .; V: TRBV12-3/TRBV12-4; size: .; CDR3: CASRGGTASEKLFF; DNA: TGTGCCAGCAGGGGAGGAACTGCTTCGGAAAAACTGTTTTTT
J: TRBJ1-2; D: .; V: TRBV20-1; size: .; CDR3: CSAPQVYYGYTF; DNA: TGCAGTGCCCCACAGGTCTACTATGGCTACACCTTC
J: TRBJ1-1; D: .; V: TRBV28; size: many; CDR3: CASIPGLANTEAFF; DNA: TGTGCCAGCATCCCGGGACTGGCGAACACTGAAGCTTTCTTT
J: TRBJ2-7; D: TRBD1; V: TRBV18; size: .; CDR3: CASSSTGTSYEQYF; DNA: TGTGCCAGCTCTTCGACAGGGACCTCCTACGAGCAGTACTTC
J: TRBJ2-3; D: TRBD2; V: TRBV28; size: .; CDR3: CASSAPTSGTSTDTQYF; DNA: TGTGCCAGCAGTGCACCCACTAGCGGCACTAGCACAGATACGCAGTATTTT
J: TRBJ1-2; D: .; V: TRBV12-3/TRBV12-4; size: few; CDR3: CASSLGTHSNYGYTF; DNA: TGTGCCAGCAGTTTAGGGACACATTCCAACTATGGCTACACCTTC
J: TRBJ1-2; D: .; V: TRBV29-1; size: few; CDR3: CSVRNVDRQHGYTF; DNA: TGCAGCGTCCGAAACGTAGACAGGCAACATGGCTACACCTTC
J: TRBJ2-7; D: TRBD2; V: TRBV20-1; size: few; CDR3: CSAASSGSSYEQYF; DNA: TGCAGTGCTGCCTCTAGCGGAAGCTCCTACGAGCAGTACTTC
J: TRBJ2-1; D: TRBD1; V: TRBV2; size: .; CDR3: CASRATGSHEQFF; DNA: TGTGCCAGCAGAGCGACAGGGTCCCATGAGCAGTTCTTC
J: TRBJ2-1; D: TRBD1; V: TRBV12-3/TRBV12-4; size: few; CDR3: CASSPLGTGPNEQFF; DNA: TGTGCCAGCAGCCCCTTGGGGACAGGCCCCAATGAGCAGTTCTTC
J: TRBJ2-1; D: TRBD2; V: TRBV20-1; size: many; CDR3: CSARLGSGVYNEQFF; DNA: TGCAGTGCTCGGTTGGGTAGCGGGGTATACAATGAGCAGTTCTTC
J: TRBJ2-3; D: .; V: TRBV7-9; size: .; CDR3: CASSQTRDPRADTQYF; DNA: TGTGCCAGCAGCCAAACCCGGGACCCGCGGGCAGATACGCAGTATTTT
J: TRBJ2-5; D: .; V: TRBV28; size: .; CDR3: CASSLSHRAVASKETQYF; DNA: TGTGCCAGCAGTTTATCTCACCGGGCCGTGGCTTCCAAAGAGACCCAGTACTTC
J: TRBJ2-5; D: TRBD2; V: TRBV20-1; size: .; CDR3: CSAAHGRITLETQYF; DNA: TGCAGTGCAGCGCACGGGAGGATAACTCTAGAGACCCAGTACTTC
J: TRBJ2-3; D: TRBD2; V: TRBV20-1; size: .; CDR3: CSASLGLAGAPLTDTQYF; DNA: TGCAGTGCTAGCCTGGGACTAGCGGGAGCACCACTCACAGATACGCAGTATTTT
J: TRBJ2-3; D: .; V: TRBV12-3/TRBV12-4; size: few; CDR3: CASSFRRQAPSTDTQYF; DNA: TGTGCCAGCAGTTTCCGGCGACAGGCCCCTAGCACAGATACGCAGTATTTT
J: TRBJ1-2; D: .; V: TRBV6-1; size: few; CDR3: CATRRSRGYGYTF; DNA: TGTGCCACCCGACGATCCAGGGGATATGGCTACACCTTC